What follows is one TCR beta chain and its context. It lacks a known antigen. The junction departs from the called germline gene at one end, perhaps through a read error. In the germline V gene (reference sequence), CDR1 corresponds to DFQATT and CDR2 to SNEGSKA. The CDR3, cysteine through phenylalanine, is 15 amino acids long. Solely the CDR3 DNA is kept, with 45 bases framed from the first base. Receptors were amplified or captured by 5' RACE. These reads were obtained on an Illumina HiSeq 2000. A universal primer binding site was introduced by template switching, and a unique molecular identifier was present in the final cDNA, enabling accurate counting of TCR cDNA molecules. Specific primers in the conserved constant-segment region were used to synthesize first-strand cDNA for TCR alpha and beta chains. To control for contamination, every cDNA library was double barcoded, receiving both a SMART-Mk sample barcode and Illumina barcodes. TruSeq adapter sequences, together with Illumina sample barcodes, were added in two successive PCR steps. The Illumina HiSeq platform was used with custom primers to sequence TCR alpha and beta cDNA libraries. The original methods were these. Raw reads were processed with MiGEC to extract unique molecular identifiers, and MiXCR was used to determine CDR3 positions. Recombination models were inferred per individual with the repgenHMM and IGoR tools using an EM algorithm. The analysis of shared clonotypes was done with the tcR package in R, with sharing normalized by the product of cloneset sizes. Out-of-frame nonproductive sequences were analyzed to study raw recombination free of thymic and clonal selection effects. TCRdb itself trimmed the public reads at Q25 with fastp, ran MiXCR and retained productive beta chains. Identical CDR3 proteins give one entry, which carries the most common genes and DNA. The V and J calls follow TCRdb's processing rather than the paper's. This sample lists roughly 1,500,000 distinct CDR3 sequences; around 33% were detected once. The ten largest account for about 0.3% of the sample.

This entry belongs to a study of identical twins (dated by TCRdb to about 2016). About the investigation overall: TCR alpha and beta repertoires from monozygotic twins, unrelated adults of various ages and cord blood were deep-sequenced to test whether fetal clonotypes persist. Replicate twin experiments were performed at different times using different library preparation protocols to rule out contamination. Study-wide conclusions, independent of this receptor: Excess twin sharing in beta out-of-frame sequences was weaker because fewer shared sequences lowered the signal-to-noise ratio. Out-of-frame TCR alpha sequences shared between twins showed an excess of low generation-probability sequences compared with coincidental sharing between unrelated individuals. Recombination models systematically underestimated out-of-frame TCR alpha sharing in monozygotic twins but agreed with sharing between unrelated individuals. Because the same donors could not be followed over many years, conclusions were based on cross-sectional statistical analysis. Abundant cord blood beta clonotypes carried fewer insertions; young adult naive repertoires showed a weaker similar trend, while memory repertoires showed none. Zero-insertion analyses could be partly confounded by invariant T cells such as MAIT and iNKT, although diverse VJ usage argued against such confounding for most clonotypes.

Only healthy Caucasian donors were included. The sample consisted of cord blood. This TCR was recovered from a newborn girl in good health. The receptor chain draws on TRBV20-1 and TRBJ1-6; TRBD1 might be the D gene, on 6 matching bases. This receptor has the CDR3 CSARHTGTYDSPLHF. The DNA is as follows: TGCAGTGCTAGACACACAGGGACCTATGATTCACCCCTCCACTTT.